These 14 T cell receptor beta chains share one sample of origin, sequenced in a study of T-cell memory formation after mild COVID-19. One entry per CDR3 protein, called by TCRdb with MiXCR from the 5' RACE reads. The sample shows hundreds of thousands of distinct CDR3 sequences, roughly 20% of them seen only once. The sequenced material came from PBMCs or a T cell subset sorted from them (not recorded which). The receptor set was obtained from an adult woman who had mild COVID-19 (a few samples of this study predate the infection). Cell type and time point are not known.

This clonotype was observed a few times. V and J are TRBV7-9 and TRBJ2-7, with 9 nucleotides matching TRBD2. V gave up 5 bases and J gave up 3 bases; unmatched junction bases: 8. The CDR3 has 15 amino acids. CDR1 SEHNR and CDR2 FQNEAQ come from the germline V gene (reference sequence). The CDR3 sequence: CASSGGLATFYEQYF. Written as DNA, the CDR3 is TGTGCCAGCAGCGGCGGACTAGCGACTTTCTACGAGCAGTACTTC.

In its sample, this clonotype was seen many times. The J gene is TRBJ2-2, the V gene TRBV5-5, with D perhaps matching TRBD2 (7 bases). Deletions cut 3 bases from V and 4 bases from J, with 19 bases between. CDR1 is SGHKS, CDR2 YYEKEE, per germline (reference sequence). CDR3 size: 17 residues. CDR3 in amino acids: CASSSSPRGPSTGELFF. CDR3 bases: TGTGCCAGCAGCTCCAGTCCGCGGGGGCCCAGCACCGGGGAGCTGTTTTTT.

This clonotype has more than one count but fewer than ten. The chain has TRBV29-1 and TRBJ2-7; 12 bases line up with TRBD2. Germline CDR1 is SQVTM and CDR2 is ANQGSEA. This CDR3 region has 15 residues. Trimming removed 2 bases from V and 4 bases from J; junction bases left unmatched: 6. The CDR3 DNA sequence: TGCAGCGTTGAACTGGGGGGGACTAGCGGGTACGAGCAGTACTTC. Protein: CSVELGGTSGYEQYF.

The rearrangement uses TRBV12-3 or TRBV12-4 and TRBJ1-1, with D unclear. The CDR3 is 13 residues long. Trimming removed 1 base at V and 9 bases at J, with 12 bases between. The CDR3 reads CASSLGGRAKAFF. The CDR3 nucleotides read TGTGCCAGCAGTTTAGGCGGTCGGGCAAAAGCTTTCTTT.

This clonotype turned up a few times. The V gene is TRBV11-3, the J gene TRBJ2-3; the D gene is possibly TRBD1 (5 bases). Germline lookup yields CDR1 SGHNT and CDR2 YENEEA. Trimming cost V 5 bases and J 2 bases, with 11 bases left between them. The CDR3 loop spans 14 amino acids. The CDR3, as DNA: TGTGCCAGCAGCGGTAGGGGTTACACAGATACGCAGTATTTT. It is translated as CASSGRGYTDTQYF.

About this clonotype: At one boundary the junction diverges from the germline segment, which might be a read error. V gene TRBV12-3 or TRBV12-4 combines with J gene TRBJ1-1, with D unresolved. The CDR3 spans 15 residues. As DNA, the CDR3 is TGTGCCAGCGGTTTCCCCATTGGTCTGAACACTGAAGCTTTCTTT. Translated: CASGFPIGLNTEAFF.

V gene TRBV29-1 combines with J gene TRBJ1-1; TRBD1 is a possible D gene (5 bases). Trimming left V 3 bases short and J 10 bases short, with 15 bases between. This CDR3 region has 12 residues. Germline V CDR1 and CDR2: SQVTM, ANQGSEA. The CDR3 bases are TGCAGCGTTGACCGTGAGGGACGAGGAGCTTTCTTT. Translated, it gives CSVDREGRGAFF.

V gene TRBV11-3 combines with J gene TRBJ1-2; D possibly corresponds to TRBD1 (6 bases). Germline V CDR1 and CDR2: SGHNT, YENEEA. The V end was cut by 1 base, the J end by 2 bases, with 11 bases between. This CDR3 comprises 15 residues. The chain's CDR3 is CASSLGGGQNYGYTF. Written as DNA, the CDR3 is TGTGCCAGCAGCTTAGGGGGGGGCCAAAACTATGGCTACACCTTC.

The chain uses TRBV3-1 and TRBJ2-1; D gene uncertain. The CDR3 has 12 amino acids. The V gene's germline CDR1 is LGHDT and CDR2 YNNKEL (reference sequence). With 4 bases removed from V and 5 bases from J, the gap between germline ends came to 6 bases. CDR3 residues: CASSPNHNEQFF. DNA of the CDR3: TGTGCCAGCAGCCCCAACCACAATGAGCAGTTCTTC.

V is TRBV5-3 and J is TRBJ1-4; D is uncertain. TRBV5-3 is reported as an ORF; its role is uncertain. V shed 1 base and J shed 4 bases, with 17 bases lying between them. The CDR3 runs to 17 residues. CDR3 amino acids: CARSLFEVVEYNEKLFF. The CDR3 DNA is TGTGCCAGAAGCTTGTTTGAAGTGGTGGAGTATAATGAAAAACTGTTTTTT.

The rearrangement links TRBV4-2 to TRBJ2-3, with TRBD2 as a possible D gene (5 bases). The CDR3 runs 16 residues. Per germline, CDR1 LGHNA and CDR2 YNFKEQ. Trimming pared 5 bases from V and 2 bases from J, leaving 17 bases between. DNA for the CDR3: TGTGCCAGCAGCTATAGCACGGCTAGCCCCACAGATACGCAGTATTTT. Translated: CASSYSTASPTDTQYF.

This clonotype appeared a few times. The V call is TRBV12-3 or TRBV12-4, the J call TRBJ1-4; D unclear. The CDR3 has 11 residues. Trimming cost V 6 bases and J 10 bases, with 9 bases left between them. The CDR3 nucleotides are TGTGCCAGCAGACAGCTCGGAAAACTGTTTTTT. It encodes CASRQLGKLFF.

This clonotype was seen many times. The rearrangement joins TRBV5-1 to TRBJ2-7; D uncertain. Trimming removed 5 bases at V and 2 bases at J, with 8 bases between. This CDR3 has 12 amino acids. The V gene's germline CDR1 is SGHRS and CDR2 YFSETQ. CDR3 coding DNA: TGCGCCAGCAGTTTGCCGGCCTACGAGCAGTACTTC. Translating it yields CASSLPAYEQYF.

The chain recombines TRBV15 with TRBJ1-4, with D possibly being TRBD1 (5 bases). CDR1 LNHNV and CDR2 YYDKDF come from the germline V gene (reference sequence). The CDR3 is 15 amino acids. Trimming left V 1 base short and J 3 bases short, with 9 bases between. The CDR3 bases are TGTGCCACCAGCAGAGGCGGGACGGCTAATGAAAAACTGTTTTTT. This translates into CATSRGGTANEKLFF.